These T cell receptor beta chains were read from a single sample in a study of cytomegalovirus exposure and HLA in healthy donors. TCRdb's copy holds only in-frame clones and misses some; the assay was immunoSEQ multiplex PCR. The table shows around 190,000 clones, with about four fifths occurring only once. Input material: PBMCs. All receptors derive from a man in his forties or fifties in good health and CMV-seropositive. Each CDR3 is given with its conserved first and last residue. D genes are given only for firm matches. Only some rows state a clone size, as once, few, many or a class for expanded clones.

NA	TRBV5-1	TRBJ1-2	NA	TGCGCCAGCAGCTTGGGAGGGAAGGAGGGCTACACCTTC	CASSLGGKEGYTF
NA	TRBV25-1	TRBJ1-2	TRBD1	TGTGCCAGCAGTGACAGATCCGGGACAGCTAACTATGGCTACACCTTC	CASSDRSGTANYGYTF
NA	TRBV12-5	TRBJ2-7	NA	TGTGCTAGTGGTTTGGAACAGACCTCCTACGAGCAGTACTTC	CASGLEQTSYEQYF
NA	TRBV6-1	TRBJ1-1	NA	TGTGCCAGCAGACGTGGAGCAGTAAACACTGAAGCTTTCTTT	CASRRGAVNTEAFF
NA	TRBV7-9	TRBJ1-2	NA	TGTGCCAGCAACACCCCAAAGGGAAAAAGGGGTTATGGCTACACCTTC	CASNTPKGKRGYGYTF
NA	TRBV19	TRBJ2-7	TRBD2	TGTGCCAGTAGTAGGGCCCGACTAGCGGGAGTGGGTGAGCAGTACTTC	CASSRARLAGVGEQYF
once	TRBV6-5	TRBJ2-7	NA	TGTGCCAGTTGGGGGGACTACGAGCAGTACTTC	CASWGDYEQYF
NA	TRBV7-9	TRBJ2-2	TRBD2	TGTGCCAGCAGCTTGCTAGCGGGACCAACCGGGGAGCTGTTTTTT	CASSLLAGPTGELFF
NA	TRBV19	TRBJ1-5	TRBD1	TGTGCCAGTAGTCTACAGGGGGAGGTTCAGCCCCAGCATTTT	CASSLQGEVQPQHF
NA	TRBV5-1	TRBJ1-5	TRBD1	TGCGCCAGCAGCTTGGGACAGGGATCTCAGCCCCAGCATTTT	CASSLGQGSQPQHF
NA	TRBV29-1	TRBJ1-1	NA	TGCAGCGTACAGCCGCTCGGCACTGAAGCTTTCTTT	CSVQPLGTEAFF
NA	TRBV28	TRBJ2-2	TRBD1	TGTGCCAGCACTACCATCGGGCAGGGGGCTTACGGGGAGCTGTTTTTT	CASTTIGQGAYGELFF
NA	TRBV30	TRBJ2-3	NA	TGTGCCTGGAGTGTCGGAGGTGCAGTTGATACGCAGTATTTT	CAWSVGGAVDTQYF
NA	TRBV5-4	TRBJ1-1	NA	TGTGCCACCGCAGTTGGAGCTAACGCTGAAGCTTTCTTT	CATAVGANAEAFF
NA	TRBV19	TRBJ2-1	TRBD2	TGTGCCAGTAGTGAGACTAGCCCCAATGAGCAGTTCTTC	CASSETSPNEQFF
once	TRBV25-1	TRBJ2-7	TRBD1	TGTGCCAGCATGACAGGGGTCGAGCAGTACTTC	CASMTGVEQYF
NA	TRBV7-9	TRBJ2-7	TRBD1	TGTGCCAGCAGCCTTGGGACAGGCGAGCAGTACTTC	CASSLGTGEQYF
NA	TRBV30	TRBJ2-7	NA	TGTGCCTGGAGAGTCGTCGGGGGGCGCGAGCAGTACTTC	CAWRVVGGREQYF
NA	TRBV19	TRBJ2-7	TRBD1	TGTGCCAGTAGTGTACAGGGGCCATCTACCCTACGCGAGCAGTACTTC	CASSVQGPSTLREQYF
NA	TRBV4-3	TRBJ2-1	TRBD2	TGCGCCAGCAGCCGAGAACCGACTAGCGGGTACAATGAGCAGTTCTTC	CASSREPTSGYNEQFF
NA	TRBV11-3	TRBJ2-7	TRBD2	TGTGCCAGCAGCTTATCTTGGGAGGGGAACTACGAGCAGTACTTC	CASSLSWEGNYEQYF
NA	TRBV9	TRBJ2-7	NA	TGTGCCAGCAGCGTAGATCCTGCCTTCACGCGCGAGCAGTACTTC	CASSVDPAFTREQYF
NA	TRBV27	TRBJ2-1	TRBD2	TGTGCCAGCGGACTAGCGGGGATCCACAATGAGCAGTTCTTC	CASGLAGIHNEQFF
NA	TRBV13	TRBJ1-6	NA	TGTGCCAGCAGCTTAGTGGGCAGGGTAAATTCACCCCTCCACTTT	CASSLVGRVNSPLHF
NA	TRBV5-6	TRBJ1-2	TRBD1	TGTGCCAGCAGCCGAATTGTAATGGGACAGGCGAACTATGGCTACACCTTC	CASSRIVMGQANYGYTF
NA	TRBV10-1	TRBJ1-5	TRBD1	TGCGCCAGCAGAACCGGGACAGGGTTGGGGAGCAATCAGCCCCAGCATTTT	CASRTGTGLGSNQPQHF
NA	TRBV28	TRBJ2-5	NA	TGTGCCAGCAGTTTCGCTAGCCCGACTCACAACCAAGAGACCCAGTACTTC	CASSFASPTHNQETQYF
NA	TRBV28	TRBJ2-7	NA	TGTGCCACCACACGTTCCTACGAGCAGTACTTC	CATTRSYEQYF
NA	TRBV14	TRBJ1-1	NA	TGTGCCAGCAGCCAAGAGTACCGGGACATTGAAGCTTTCTTT	CASSQEYRDIEAFF
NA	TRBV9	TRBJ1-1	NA	TGTGCCAGCAGCGTAGCGCTGGCGGGAGGAGCTTTCTTT	CASSVALAGGAFF
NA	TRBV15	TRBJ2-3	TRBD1	TGTGCCACCAGCAGATTCGTTTCCGGGACAGGAGCGGATACGCAGTATTTT	CATSRFVSGTGADTQYF
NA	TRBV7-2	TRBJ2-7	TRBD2	TGTGCCAGCAGCCCCTCGGCGGGAGGTGGCTCCTACGAGCAGTACTTC	CASSPSAGGGSYEQYF
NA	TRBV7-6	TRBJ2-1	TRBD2	TGTGCCAGCAGCTTAGCCGGGACTAGCGGGTTCAATGAGCAGTTCTTC	CASSLAGTSGFNEQFF
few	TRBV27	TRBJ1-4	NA	TGTGCCAGCAGCTCCCCGAGGGAAAAACTGTTTTTT	CASSSPREKLFF
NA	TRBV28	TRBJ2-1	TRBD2	TGTGCCAGCAGTTTATCGGGACTAGATAACAATGAGCAGTTCTTC	CASSLSGLDNNEQFF
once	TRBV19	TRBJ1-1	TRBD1	TGTGCCAGTAGCAGACAGGGACTCGGGACTGAAGCTTTCTTT	CASSRQGLGTEAFF
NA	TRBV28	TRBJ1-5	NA	TGTGCCAGCAGTCCAGGGGAGACAAGCAATCAGCCCCAGCATTTT	CASSPGETSNQPQHF
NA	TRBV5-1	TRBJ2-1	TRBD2	TGCGCCAGCAGCTTGCCGACTAGCAGCTACAATGAGCAGTTCTTC	CASSLPTSSYNEQFF
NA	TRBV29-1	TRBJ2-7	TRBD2	TGCAGCGTTGAAACTAGCGGGAGCACCTACGAGCAGTACTTC	CSVETSGSTYEQYF
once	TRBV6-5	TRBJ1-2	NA	TGTGCCAGCAGTTACCTCTACAGGGATGGCTACACCTTC	CASSYLYRDGYTF
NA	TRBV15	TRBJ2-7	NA	TGTGCCACCAGCAGGGATCTGACTTATCCCGAGCAGTACTTC	CATSRDLTYPEQYF
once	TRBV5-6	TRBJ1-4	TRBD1	TGTGCCAGCAGCCCGAGGACAGGGACCGGTGAAAAACTGTTTTTT	CASSPRTGTGEKLFF
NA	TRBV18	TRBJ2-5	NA	TGTGCCAGCTCACAGGACATGTCTTTCCAAGAGACCCAGTACTTC	CASSQDMSFQETQYF
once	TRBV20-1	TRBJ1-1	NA	TGCAGTGCTACAGGGTACACTGAAGCTTTCTTT	CSATGYTEAFF
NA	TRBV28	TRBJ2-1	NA	TGTGCCACCCTACTCCGACAGCCTGTGAATGAGCAGTTCTTC	CATLLRQPVNEQFF
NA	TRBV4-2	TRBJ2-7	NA	TGTGCCAGCAGCCAAGATAGGGGAACTGTCGAGCAGTACTTC	CASSQDRGTVEQYF
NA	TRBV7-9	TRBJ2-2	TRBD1	TGTGCCAGCAGCTTAACAGGGGGTACCGGGGAGCTGTTTTTT	CASSLTGGTGELFF
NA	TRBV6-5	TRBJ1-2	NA	TGTGCCAGCAGGTCAGGGGATAGTAACTATGGCTACACCTTC	CASRSGDSNYGYTF
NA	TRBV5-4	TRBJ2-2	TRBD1	TGTGCCAGCAGGAGGGACAGGGAAGGGACCGGGGAGCTGTTTTTT	CASRRDREGTGELFF
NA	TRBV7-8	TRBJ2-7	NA	TGTGCCAGCAGCAATTTAGCGGACCCGACCTACGAGCAGTACTTC	CASSNLADPTYEQYF
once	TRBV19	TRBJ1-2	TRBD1	TGTGCCAGTAGTCCTCTATCGGACAGGGTGGTATACACCTTC	CASSPLSDRVVYTF
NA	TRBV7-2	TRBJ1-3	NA	TGTGCCAGCAGCGGGACACACTCTTTTTCTGGAAACACCATATATTTT	CASSGTHSFSGNTIYF
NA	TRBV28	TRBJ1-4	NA	TGTGCCAGCAGGGTTCGGGAAAAACTGTTTTTT	CASRVREKLFF